Shown below are 24 T cell receptor beta chains from a single sample sequenced in a study of blood T cell repertoires in COVID-19. The repertoire was sequenced with immunoSEQ multiplex PCR; TCRdb's copy has only in-frame clones and lacks some. Of tens of thousands of clones detected, more than 80% appear once; the ten largest clones hold about 2.5%. Sequencing was carried out using peripheral blood. The receptors derive from a woman in her sixties or seventies with COVID-19, enrolled during active disease.

The chain uses TRBV19 and TRBJ2-7; 12 nucleotides align to TRBD2. Per germline, CDR1 LNHDA and CDR2 SQIVND (reference sequence). V lost 5 bases and J lost 0; bases outside the gene matches: 5. This CDR3 is built from 16 residues. The CDR3 nucleotides read TGTGCCAGTAGTTCTAGCGGGGGGGCCTTCTCCTACGAGCAGTACTTC. Residues: CASSSSGGAFSYEQYF.

V usage is TRBV27 and J usage is TRBJ1-2; a weak D match, TRBD1 (6 bases). V was cut by 7 bases and J by 8 bases, with 14 bases left in between. CDR3 length: 12 amino acids. Germline CDR1 is MNHEY and CDR2 is SMNVEV (reference sequence). CDR3 in DNA: TGTGCCAGCAAGGGGGGGGGAAGAGGCTACACCTTC. Encoded protein: CASKGGGRGYTF.

The rearrangement uses TRBV19 and TRBJ2-5, with unresolved D. The CDR3 runs to 12 residues. The germline V gene has CDR1 LNHDA and CDR2 SQIVND (reference sequence). Trimming left V 4 bases short and J 5 bases short, with 8 bases between. This chain's CDR3 is CASSTGQETQYF. CDR3 sequence (DNA): TGTGCCAGTAGTACTGGTCAGGAGACCCAGTACTTC. The full variable domain, rest sourced from reference TRBV19 and TRBJ2-5, is DGGITQSPKYLFRKEGQNVTLSCEQNLNHDAMYWYRQDPGQGLRLIYYSQIVNDFQKGDIAEGYSVSREKKESFPLTVTSAQKNPTAFYLCASSTGQETQYFGPGTRLLVL.

The DNA for the CDR3 is TGTGCCAGCAACCCCAGCCGGGGGTACGAGCAGTACTTC. It specifies CASNPSRGYEQYF. The chain joins TRBV6-5 to TRBJ2-7; a weak D match, TRBD2 (6 bases). V dropped 7 bases and J dropped 4 bases, with 14 bases sitting between them. Germline CDR1 and CDR2: MNHEY and SVGAGI. CDR3 length: 13 residues.

This clone turned up a few times. The rearrangement joins TRBV7-6 to TRBJ1-1; 12 bases are shared with TRBD1. With V trimmed by 1 base and J by 4 bases, 4 bases remained unmatched. The germline gives CDR1 SGHVS, CDR2 FNYEAQ. This CDR3 contains 16 residues. CDR3 nucleotide sequence: TGTGCCAGCAGCTTAGTCGGGACAGGGGGCGGCACTGAAGCTTTCTTT. Amino acids: CASSLVGTGGGTEAFF.

This sequence joins TRBV9 and TRBJ2-3; D call uncertain. Germline lookup yields CDR1 SGDLS and CDR2 YYNGEE. The CDR3 runs to 13 residues. V lost 4 bases, J lost 5 bases, and 11 bases lay in between. The CDR3 bases are TGTGCCAGCAGCCCCGGTGCCTTAGATACGCAGTATTTT. Its translation is CASSPGALDTQYF.

The gene calls are TRBV24-1 and TRBJ2-3; maybe TRBD2 (6 bases). Deletions cut 2 bases from V and 0 bases from J, with 8 bases between. The CDR3 spans 15 residues. Germline loops: CDR1 KGHDR, CDR2 SFDVKD. The CDR3: CATSDWRDSTDTQYF. The CDR3 DNA sequence: TGTGCCACCAGTGATTGGAGGGATAGCACAGATACGCAGTATTTT.

This clone has just a few counts. DNA for the CDR3: TGTGCCAGTAGTATAGCGGCTGGGACAGGGGGGTACGGCACTGAAGCTTTCTTT. Protein: CASSIAAGTGGYGTEAFF. V usage is TRBV19 and J usage is TRBJ1-1; 11 nucleotides line up with TRBD1. CDR3 length: 18 residues. Germline assignment: CDR1 LNHDA and CDR2 SQIVND (reference sequence). V shed 1 base, J shed 4 bases, and the junction held 11 bases outside the gene matches.

The rearrangement joins TRBV28 to TRBJ2-7, with D possibly matching TRBD2 (6 bases). Germline V gives CDR1 MDHEN, CDR2 SYDVKM. The CDR3 covers 14 residues. V was clipped by 5 bases and J by 2 bases, with 13 bases between them. The CDR3 nucleotides are TGTGCCAGCAGTCCCCGGGGACTCACCTACGAGCAGTACGTC. As protein: CASSPRGLTYEQYV.

This chain joins TRBV5-8 and TRBJ2-5; 13 bases fit TRBD2. Germline-derived CDR1 and CDR2 are SGHTS and YDEGEE. The V and J ends lost 0 bases and 3 bases, in that order; junction bases with no gene match: 2. The CDR3 has 16 residues. The CDR3 coding sequence is TGTGCCAGCAGCTTGGGGGGACTAGCGGGGAAAGAGACCCAGTACTTC. This gives the protein CASSLGGLAGKETQYF.

This sequence joins TRBV19 and TRBJ1-1, with TRBD1 identical over 7 bases. CDR1 is LNHDA, CDR2 SQIVND, per germline (reference sequence). The CDR3 contains 12 residues. The ends lost 3 bases at V and 9 bases at J; junction bases unmatched: 4. The CDR3 loop is CASSITGEKAFF. CDR3 nucleotide sequence: TGTGCCAGTAGTATCACAGGGGAAAAAGCTTTCTTT.

The rearrangement uses TRBV6-1 and TRBJ1-5, with 8 bases that match TRBD1. Per germline, CDR1 MNHNS and CDR2 SASEGT. The CDR3 has 16 residues. The junction had 14 bases not matched to a gene; V was cut back by 4 bases and J by 9 bases. The CDR3 spells CASSAKEGTGSGPQHF. The CDR3 bases are TGTGCCAGCAGTGCCAAAGAGGGGACAGGTTCAGGGCCCCAGCATTTT.

The chain joins TRBV7-3 to TRBJ1-1; D unresolved. This CDR3 contains 14 residues. Germline V gives CDR1 SGHTA, CDR2 FQGTGA. V shed 3 bases and J shed 0 bases, with 8 bases lying between them. The CDR3 DNA sequence: TGTGCCAGCAGCTTGCACTTCGTGAACACTGAAGCTTTCTTT. It encodes CASSLHFVNTEAFF.

The rearrangement joins TRBV11-3 to TRBJ1-6; maybe TRBD1 (5 bases). Germline V gene lookup returns CDR1 SGHNT and CDR2 YENEEA. V lost 5 bases to trimming and J lost 13 bases, with 15 bases between them. There are 13 residues in the CDR3. The CDR3 sequence is CASSPGMGDPLHF. CDR3 coding DNA: TGTGCCAGCAGCCCAGGGATGGGTGACCCCCTCCACTTT. Variable domain in full (rest from reference TRBV11-3 and TRBJ1-6): EAGVVQSPRYKIIEKKQPVAFWCNPISGHNTLYWYLQNLGQGPELLIRYENEEAVDDSQLPKDRFSAERLKGVDSTLKIQPAELGDSAVYLCASSPGMGDPLHFGNGTRLTVT.

The gene calls are TRBV27 and TRBJ1-4; 7 nucleotides agree with TRBD1. CDR3 size: 14 residues. J gave up 8 bases and V 6 bases, and 9 bases lay outside the gene matches. Germline loops: CDR1 MNHEY, CDR2 SMNVEV (reference sequence). CDR3 loop: CASSPRQGDEKLFF. CDR3 sequence (DNA): TGTGCCAGCAGCCCCAGACAGGGTGACGAAAAACTGTTTTTT.

Only one count was recorded for this clone. V gene TRBV5-4 combines with J gene TRBJ1-4; D remains unclear. This CDR3 contains 12 residues. Germline values: CDR1 SGHNT, CDR2 YYREEE (reference sequence). V was cut by 1 base and J by 5 bases, with 3 bases left in between. The chain's CDR3 is CASSLSNEKLFF. CDR3 coding DNA: TGTGCCAGCAGCTTGAGCAATGAAAAACTGTTTTTT. The full variable domain, its missing parts supplied by reference TRBV5-4 and TRBJ1-4, is ETGVTQSPTHLIKTRGQQVTLRCSSQSGHNTVSWYQQALGQGPQFIFQYYREEENGRGNFPPRFSGLQFPNYSSELNVNALELDDSALYLCASSLSNEKLFFGSGTQLSVL.

In this sample, this clone turned up once. The chain is built from TRBV19 and TRBJ1-5, with TRBD1 matching 9 bases. CDR1 is LNHDA, CDR2 SQIVND, per germline (reference sequence). CDR3 size: 16 residues. V lost 4 bases and J lost 3; bases outside the gene matches: 7. In DNA, the CDR3 is TGTGCCAGTAGTACGGACAGGGGTCTCATCAATCAGCCCCAGCATTTT. Its protein is CASSTDRGLINQPQHF.

The V gene is TRBV4-3, the J gene TRBJ2-2, with D unclear. Germline CDR1 is LGHNA and CDR2 is YSLEER. CDR3 length: 14 amino acids. V was cut by 1 base and J by 7 bases, with 10 bases left in between. In DNA form, the CDR3 reads TGCGCCAGCAGCCAAGGCGGCGCTGACGGGGAGCTGTTTTTT. Translated: CASSQGGADGELFF.

V gene TRBV7-8 combines with J gene TRBJ1-2; D uncertain. CDR3 length: 15 amino acids. Per germline, CDR1 SGHVS and CDR2 FQNEAQ. Between the trimmed V and J ends, which lost 5 bases and 1 base, there was a span of 14 bases. CDR3 sequence: CASSPQSLSNYGYTF. CDR3 bases: TGTGCCAGCAGCCCTCAAAGTCTGAGTAACTATGGCTACACCTTC.

The V call is TRBV11-2, the J call TRBJ2-3; 8 positions agree with TRBD1. Germline V gives CDR1 SGHAT, CDR2 FQNNGV. The CDR3 spans 16 residues. The J segment lost 0 bases and the V segment lost 1 base, leaving 3 bases of the junction unmatched. The CDR3 here is CASSLGAGGSTDTQYF. In nucleotides, the CDR3 is TGTGCCAGCAGCTTAGGGGCAGGGGGCAGCACAGATACGCAGTATTTT.

The CDR3 protein is CASSLVRGGEKLFF. In nucleotides, the CDR3 is TGTGCCAGCAGCTTAGTAAGGGGTGGGGAAAAACTGTTTTTT. The chain is built from TRBV7-2 and TRBJ1-4; TRBD1 is a possible D gene (5 bases). This CDR3 is built from 14 residues. V lost 1 base to trimming and J lost 8 bases, with 11 bases between them. The germline gives CDR1 SGHTA, CDR2 FQGNSA. The full variable domain, its missing parts supplied by reference TRBV7-2 and TRBJ1-4, is GAGVSQSPSNKVTEKGKDVELRCDPISGHTALYWYRQSLGQGLEFLIYFQGNSAPDKSGLPSDRFSAERTGGSVSTLTIQRTQQEDSAVYLCASSLVRGGEKLFFGSGTQLSVL.

In this sample, this clone turned up once. The chain links TRBV4-3 to TRBJ2-1, with D possibly TRBD2 on 7 matching bases. Looked up from germline, CDR1 is LGHNA and CDR2 is YSLEER. V was pared by 2 bases and J by 4 bases, with 12 bases between. CDR3 size: 15 residues. In nucleotides, the CDR3 is TGCGCCAGCAGCCAACGGGGAGGGGGTTACAATGAGCAGTTCTTC. It codes for CASSQRGGGYNEQFF.

This clone was counted a few times. The chain couples TRBV6-5 to TRBJ1-3; possibly TRBD1 for D (5 bases). This CDR3 is 15 amino acids long. The germline CDR1 and CDR2 sequences are MNHEY and SVGAGI. The germline V and J ends were trimmed by 8 bases and 6 bases, with 20 bases remaining between them. CDR3 in DNA: TGTGCCAGCCTCCATCTTAAGGGGCTGGAAAACACCATATATTTT. Protein: CASLHLKGLENTIYF.

This chain joins TRBV9 and TRBJ1-2; TRBD1 matches at 8 bases. Trimming cost V 6 bases and J 6 bases; bases outside gene matches: 16. The CDR3 totals 16 residues. Germline values: CDR1 SGDLS, CDR2 YYNGEE. Here the CDR3 reads CASIPLWTGKIDGYTF. The CDR3 bases are TGTGCCAGCATCCCCCTTTGGACAGGGAAGATAGATGGCTACACCTTC.